These 12 T cell receptor beta chains were all obtained from the same sample, sequenced in a study of T cells in Graves' hyperthyroidism and ophthalmopathy. There were TCR beta CDR3 regions amplified from RNA transcripts. First-round RT-PCR of the TCR CDR3 relied on the HTBI primer set. Using its own MiXCR run on the multiplex PCR reads, TCRdb lists one record per CDR3 protein. The table records about 840,000 distinct CDR3 sequences, roughly 40% of them present only once. Sequencing used blood. These receptors came from a man in his late teens or twenties with Graves' hyperthyroidism.

Worth noting for this clonotype: One junction end disagrees with the germline gene, perhaps due to a read error. The rearrangement joins TRBV20-1 to TRBJ1-2, with a tentative D call TRBD1 (6 bases). This CDR3 contains 13 residues. The V gene's germline CDR1 is DFQATT and CDR2 SNEGSKA (reference sequence). The CDR3 sequence: CSASRTDNYSYTF. CDR3 bases: TGCAGTGCGAGTCGGACAGATAACTATAGCTACACCTTC.

This chain uses TRBV20-1 with TRBJ2-5, with D maybe TRBD1 (5 bases). CDR3 length: 13 amino acids. V lost 1 base and J lost 5, with 11 bases in between. Germline CDR1 reads DFQATT; CDR2 reads SNEGSKA (reference sequence). The DNA of the CDR3 is TGCAGTGCTAGAGTTGGACAACCCGAGACCCAGTACTTC. As protein: CSARVGQPETQYF.

This clonotype was seen repeatedly, ten times or more. The chain has TRBV7-2 and TRBJ2-5, with TRBD2 identical over 10 bases. CDR3 size: 16 residues. Germline loops: CDR1 SGHTA, CDR2 FQGNSA. Trimming cost V 0 bases and J 2 bases; bases outside gene matches: 3. CDR3 in amino acids: CASSLALTSGQETQYF. CDR3 DNA sequence: TGTGCCAGCAGCTTAGCATTGACTAGCGGGCAAGAGACCCAGTACTTC. Filled out from reference TRBV7-2 and TRBJ2-5, the complete variable domain reads GAGVSQSPSNKVTEKGKDVELRCDPISGHTALYWYRQSLGQGLEFLIYFQGNSAPDKSGLPSDRFSAERTGGSVSTLTIQRTQQEDSAVYLCASSLALTSGQETQYFGPGTRLLVL.

Notes on this clonotype: It may be a read error: a sequence one base away is much more abundant. J is TRBJ2-5 and V is TRBV7-9; 7 positions agree with TRBD1. J lost 7 bases, V lost 1 base, and 12 bases had no gene match. CDR3 length equals 16 residues. The germline V gene has CDR1 SEHNR and CDR2 FQNEAQ (reference sequence). The CDR3 DNA reads TGTGCCAGCAGCTTAGGGAGTACAGGGGAAGGAGGGACCCAGTACTTC. Amino acids: CASSLGSTGEGGTQYF. Complete variable domain (other parts from reference TRBV7-9 and TRBJ2-5): DTGVSQNPRHKITKRGQNVTFRCDPISEHNRLYWYRQTLGQGPEFLTYFQNEAQLEKSRLLSDRFSAERPKGSFSTLEIQRTEQGDSAMYLCASSLGSTGEGGTQYFGPGTRLLVL.

This clonotype was seen ten or more times. CDR3 coding DNA: TGTGCCAGCAGCACAGGATATAGCAATCAGCCCCAGCATTTT. Translation gives CASSTGYSNQPQHF. The chain carries TRBV7-2 and TRBJ1-5; D is perhaps TRBD1 (5 bases). The CDR3 covers 14 residues. Germline-derived CDR1 and CDR2 are SGHTA and FQGNSA. The V gene lost 5 bases and the J gene lost 0 bases, with 8 bases spanning the gap. Combining the CDR3 with reference TRBV7-2 and TRBJ1-5 gives the whole variable domain GAGVSQSPSNKVTEKGKDVELRCDPISGHTALYWYRQSLGQGLEFLIYFQGNSAPDKSGLPSDRFSAERTGGSVSTLTIQRTQQEDSAVYLCASSTGYSNQPQHFGDGTRLSIL.

This clonotype has only a few counts. J is TRBJ1-2 and V is TRBV20-1; D is unclear. The CDR3 runs 12 residues. Germline CDR1 DFQATT, CDR2 SNEGSKA (reference sequence). Trimming left V 6 bases short and J 2 bases short, with 10 bases between. In nucleotides, the CDR3 is TGCAGTGCCGCAAAGGCAAACTATGGCTACACCTTC. This encodes CSAAKANYGYTF.

Regarding this clonotype: Given a much more abundant clone one base away, this may be a read error. The chain employs TRBV10-3 and TRBJ1-2; D might be TRBD1 (5 bases). CDR1 and CDR2 from the germline V gene are ENHRY and SYGVKD. The CDR3 sequence is 13 residues long. Between the trimmed V and J ends, which lost 10 bases and 0 bases, there was a span of 12 bases. CDR3 in DNA: TGTGCCAGCGCGGGACCGACTAACTATGGCTACACCTTC. Amino acids: CASAGPTNYGYTF.

This clonotype showed up just a few times. The chain has TRBV5-1 and TRBJ1-3; TRBD1 agrees at 9 bases. Germline loops: CDR1 SGHRS, CDR2 YFSETQ. V trimming: 3 bases; J trimming: 3 bases; junction bases outside the gene matches: 4. The CDR3 length is 15 residues. The CDR3 region is CASSSQGADGNTIYF. The CDR3 DNA reads as TGCGCCAGCAGCTCACAGGGGGCGGATGGAAACACCATATATTTT. Looking up the rest from reference TRBV5-1 and TRBJ1-3 gives the full variable domain: KAGVTQTPRYLIKTRGQQVTLSCSPISGHRSVSWYQQTPGQGLQFLFEYFSETQRNKGNFPGRFSGRQFSNSRSEMNVSTLELGDSALYLCASSSQGADGNTIYFGEGSWLTVV.

On this clonotype: This may stem from a read error, because a much larger clone lies one nucleotide away. The rearrangement uses TRBV5-1 and TRBJ1-4; D might be TRBD1 (6 bases). This CDR3 is built from 15 residues. Germline CDR1 SGHRS, CDR2 YFSETQ. V lost 0 bases and J lost 5, with 11 bases in between. The CDR3 here is CASSLGGRGNEKLFF. The DNA for the CDR3 is TGCGCCAGCAGCTTGGGAGGCAGGGGAAATGAAAAACTGTTTTTT.

This chain links TRBV9 with TRBJ2-7; 8 nucleotides match TRBD2. This CDR3 region has 14 residues. With 3 bases clipped from V and 7 bases from J, the junction kept 9 bases outside the gene matches. Germline V gene data show CDR1 as SGDLS and CDR2 as YYNGEE. The CDR3 region is CASSALTSGSEQYF. The CDR3, as DNA: TGTGCCAGCAGCGCGCTCACTAGCGGTTCGGAGCAGTACTTC.

The sample holds many counts of this clonotype. This chain links TRBV19 with TRBJ2-7; TRBD1 matches 7 bases. Germline V CDR1 and CDR2: LNHDA, SQIVND (reference sequence). The CDR3 length is 15 residues. CDR3 amino acids: CASSPGQASSYEQYF. CDR3 in DNA: TGTGCTAGCAGCCCCGGACAGGCCTCCTCCTACGAGCAGTACTTC. Drawing the rest from reference TRBV19 and TRBJ2-7, the complete variable domain is DGGITQSPKYLFRKEGQNVTLSCEQNLNHDAMYWYRQDPGQGLRLIYYSQIVNDFQKGDIAEGYSVSREKKESFPLTVTSAQKNPTAFYLCASSPGQASSYEQYFGPGTRLTVT.

This clonotype turned up a few times. The J gene is TRBJ1-5, the V gene TRBV6-1; 10 bases line up with TRBD1. Trimming removed 7 bases from V and 0 bases from J; junction bases left unmatched: 6. The germline V gene encodes CDR1 MNHNS and CDR2 SASEGT. This CDR3 comprises 16 residues. DNA for the CDR3: TGTGCCAGCAACACCGGGACAGGGGATAGCAATCAGCCCCAGCATTTT. Protein: CASNTGTGDSNQPQHF.